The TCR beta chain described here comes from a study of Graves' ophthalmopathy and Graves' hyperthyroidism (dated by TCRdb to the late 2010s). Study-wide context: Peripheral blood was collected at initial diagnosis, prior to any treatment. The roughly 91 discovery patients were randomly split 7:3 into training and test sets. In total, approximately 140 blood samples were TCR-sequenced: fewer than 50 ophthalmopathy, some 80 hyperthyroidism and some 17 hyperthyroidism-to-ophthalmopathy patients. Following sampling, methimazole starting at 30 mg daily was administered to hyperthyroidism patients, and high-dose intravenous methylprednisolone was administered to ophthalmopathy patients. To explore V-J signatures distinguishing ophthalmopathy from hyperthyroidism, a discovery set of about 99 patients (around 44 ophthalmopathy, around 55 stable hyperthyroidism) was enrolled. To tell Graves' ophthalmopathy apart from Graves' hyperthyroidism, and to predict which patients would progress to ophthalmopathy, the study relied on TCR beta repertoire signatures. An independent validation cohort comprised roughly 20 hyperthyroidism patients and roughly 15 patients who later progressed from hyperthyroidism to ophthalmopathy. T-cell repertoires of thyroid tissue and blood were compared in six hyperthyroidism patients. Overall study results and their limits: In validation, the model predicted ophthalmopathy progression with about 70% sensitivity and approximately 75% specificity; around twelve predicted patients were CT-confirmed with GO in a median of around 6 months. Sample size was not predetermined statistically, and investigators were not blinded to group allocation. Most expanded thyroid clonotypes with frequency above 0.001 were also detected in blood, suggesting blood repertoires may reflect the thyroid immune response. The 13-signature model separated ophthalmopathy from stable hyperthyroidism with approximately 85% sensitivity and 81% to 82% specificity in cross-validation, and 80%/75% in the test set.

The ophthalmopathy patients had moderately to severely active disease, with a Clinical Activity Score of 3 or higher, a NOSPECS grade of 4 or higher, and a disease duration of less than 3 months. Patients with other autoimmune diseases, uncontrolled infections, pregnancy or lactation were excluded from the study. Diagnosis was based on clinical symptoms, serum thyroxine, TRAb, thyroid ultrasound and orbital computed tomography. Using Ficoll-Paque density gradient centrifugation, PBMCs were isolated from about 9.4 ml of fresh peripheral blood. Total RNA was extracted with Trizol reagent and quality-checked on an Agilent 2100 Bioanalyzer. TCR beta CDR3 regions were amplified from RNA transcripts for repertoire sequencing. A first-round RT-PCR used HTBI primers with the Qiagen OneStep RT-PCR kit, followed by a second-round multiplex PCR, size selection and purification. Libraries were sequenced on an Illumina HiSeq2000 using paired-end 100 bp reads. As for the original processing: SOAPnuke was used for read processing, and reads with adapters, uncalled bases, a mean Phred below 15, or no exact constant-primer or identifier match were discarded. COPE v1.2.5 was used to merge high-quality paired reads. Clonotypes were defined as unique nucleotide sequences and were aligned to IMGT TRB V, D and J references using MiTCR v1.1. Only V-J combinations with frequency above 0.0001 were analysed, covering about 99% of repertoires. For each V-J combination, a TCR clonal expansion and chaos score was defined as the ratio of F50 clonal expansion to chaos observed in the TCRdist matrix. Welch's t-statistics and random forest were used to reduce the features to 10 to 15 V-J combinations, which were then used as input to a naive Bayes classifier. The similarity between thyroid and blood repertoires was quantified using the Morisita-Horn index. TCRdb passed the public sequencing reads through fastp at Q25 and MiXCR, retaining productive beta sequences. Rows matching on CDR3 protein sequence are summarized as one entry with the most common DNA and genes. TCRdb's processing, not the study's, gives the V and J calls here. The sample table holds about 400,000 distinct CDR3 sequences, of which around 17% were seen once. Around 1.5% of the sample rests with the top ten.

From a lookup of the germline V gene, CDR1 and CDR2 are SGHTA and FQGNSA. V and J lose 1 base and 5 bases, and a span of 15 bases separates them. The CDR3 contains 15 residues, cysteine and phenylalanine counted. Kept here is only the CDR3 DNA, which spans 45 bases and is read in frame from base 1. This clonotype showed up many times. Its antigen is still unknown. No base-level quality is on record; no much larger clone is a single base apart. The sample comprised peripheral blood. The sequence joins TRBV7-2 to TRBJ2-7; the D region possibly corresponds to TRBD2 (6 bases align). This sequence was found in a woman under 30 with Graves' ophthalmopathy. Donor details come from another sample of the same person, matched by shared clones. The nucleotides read TGTGCCAGCAGCTTAGTTAGGGGACTGGGCGACGAGCAGTACTTC. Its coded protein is CASSLVRGLGDEQYF.